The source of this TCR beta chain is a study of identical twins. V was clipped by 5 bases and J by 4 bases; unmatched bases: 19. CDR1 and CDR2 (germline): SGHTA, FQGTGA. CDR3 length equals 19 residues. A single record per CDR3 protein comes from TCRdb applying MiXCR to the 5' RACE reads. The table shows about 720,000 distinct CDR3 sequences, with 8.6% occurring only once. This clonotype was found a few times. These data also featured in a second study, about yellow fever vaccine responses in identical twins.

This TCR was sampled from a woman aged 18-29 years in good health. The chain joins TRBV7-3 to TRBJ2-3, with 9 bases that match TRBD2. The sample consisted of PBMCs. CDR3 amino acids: CASSVTPTYGGGGPDTQYF. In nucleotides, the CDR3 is TGTGCCAGCAGCGTCACCCCAACCTACGGCGGGGGGGGACCAGATACGCAGTATTTT.